A selection of T cell receptor beta chains follows, all from one sample in a study of shared clonotypes between healthy human individuals. TCRdb's copy holds only in-frame clones and misses some; the assay was immunoSEQ multiplex PCR. The sample carries some 2,500,000 clones, just under 95% recorded once. Sequencing was done on a sample of naive CD4+ T cells from PBMCs. Every receptor here comes from a man between 18 and 29 years old in good health. Some clones in this sample may be carry-over from other donors' samples. The CDR3 runs from the conserved cysteine through the conserved F or W. A D gene is named only where the DNA matches it firmly. Clone size is shown for a subset of rows, as once, few, many or a class of expanded clone.

j_call d_call v_call clone_size cdr3_nt cdr3_aa
TRBJ2-1 NA TRBV18 NA TGTGCCAGCTCACCACCTAGGGCTAGCGCTGGGCACAATGAGCAGTTCTTC CASSPPRASAGHNEQFF
TRBJ2-1 TRBD2 TRBV6-4 once TGTGCCAGCAAGTGGGAGGGCTCAGTGACAGAGCAGTTCTTC CASKWEGSVTEQFF
TRBJ1-2 NA TRBV28 NA TGTGCCAGCAGTTTGGCACAGGGTCATGGCTACACCTTC CASSLAQGHGYTF
TRBJ1-2 NA TRBV4-1 NA TGCGCCAGCAGCCAAGATAATTGGGGGCAAGCGGACTATGGCTACACCTTC CASSQDNWGQADYGYTF
TRBJ2-7 TRBD1 TRBV2 few TGTGCCAGCAGTGACACAGGGGCCTACGAGCAGTACTTC CASSDTGAYEQYF
TRBJ1-2 TRBD1 TRBV5-8 NA TGTGCCAGCAGCCTTACCGGGACAGACATGTTACTGAGGGGCTACACCTTC CASSLTGTDMLLRGYTF
TRBJ2-6 NA TRBV6-1 NA TGTGCCAGCAGAGCAGGGCCCTCTGGGGCCAACGTCCTGACTTTC CASRAGPSGANVLTF
TRBJ2-2 NA TRBV9 NA TGTGCCAGCAGCCCACGGTTGGGCGGGGAGCTGTTTTTT CASSPRLGGELFF
TRBJ2-6 TRBD2 TRBV27 NA TGTGCCAGCAGCCGACGACCGGGACTAGCGGGAGGGCCTGGGGCCAACGTCCTGACTTTC CASSRRPGLAGGPGANVLTF
TRBJ2-1 TRBD2 TRBV7-9 NA TGTGCCAGCAGCTTATCACTAGCGGCAGAATACAATGAGCAGTTCTTC CASSLSLAAEYNEQFF
TRBJ2-2 NA TRBV7-8 NA TGTGCCAGCAGGAGCTTAGGGGGTTCTCAGGGGGAGCTGTTTTTT CASRSLGGSQGELFF
TRBJ1-5 NA TRBV16 NA TGTGCCAGCAGCCAATCGGAGGCAGGGAGACAGCCCCAGCATTTT CASSQSEAGRQPQHF
TRBJ1-6 NA TRBV2 once TGTGCCAGCAGCCTTGGAGGAGTGAAAGGCTCACCCCTCCACTTT CASSLGGVKGSPLHF
TRBJ2-3 TRBD2 TRBV7-2 NA TGTGCCAGCAGCCCCTATAGCGGGAGTAGGACAGATACGCAGTATTTT CASSPYSGSRTDTQYF
TRBJ2-7 TRBD1 TRBV28 NA TGTGCCAGCAGTCCCCGGGACAGGGTGACGAACGAGCAGTACTTC CASSPRDRVTNEQYF
TRBJ2-5 TRBD1 TRBV5-1 NA TGCGCCAGCGCTCAATTCTCCGGGACAGGGTTTCTGGAGACCCAGTACTTC CASAQFSGTGFLETQYF
TRBJ1-3 NA TRBV18 NA TGTGCCAGCTCACCCCAGGGGCTCGGAAACACCATATATTTT CASSPQGLGNTIYF